In this sample, the clone carrying this T cell receptor (beta chain) turned up a few times. Moderate-to-severe activity, CAS ≥3, NOSPECS ≥4 and a duration under 3 months were seen in donors with ophthalmopathy. This entry belongs to a study of Graves' ophthalmopathy and Graves' hyperthyroidism. Germline V CDR1 and CDR2: MNHNS, SASEGT. CDR3 length: 14 residues. With 8 bases clipped from V and 4 bases from J, the junction kept 10 bases outside the gene matches. TCR beta CDR3 regions were amplified from RNA transcripts. Second-round multiplex PCR followed a first-round RT-PCR using HTBI primers. TCRdb used MiXCR to reprocess the multiplex PCR reads, holding one entry per CDR3 protein. The table records roughly 170,000 distinct CDR3 sequences, approximately 40% of them present only once.

The sequenced material came from peripheral blood. The chain uses TRBV6-1 and TRBJ1-2; 7 bases are a match to TRBD1. This TCR came from a man aged 25 to 40 with Graves' ophthalmopathy. The CDR3 sequence: CASRGQAAGYGYTF. The CDR3 coding sequence is TGTGCCAGCCGCGGACAGGCGGCGGGCTATGGCTACACCTTC.